Listed here are 21 T cell receptor beta chains from one sample, sequenced in a study of T cells after posttransplantation cyclophosphamide. Using immunoSEQ multiplex PCR, the repertoire was profiled, and TCRdb retains in-frame clones only, with some absent. The repertoire consists of roughly 7,000 clones, with just under 80% occurring once and the leading ten covering about 27%. The source material was memory CD4+ T cells sorted from blood. These receptors came from a woman between 45 and 65 years old in good health and a related stem cell transplant donor.

J is TRBJ2-1 and V is TRBV7-3; D is uncertain. Deletions cut 1 base from V and 8 bases from J, with 15 bases between. The CDR3 extends over 15 amino acids. Germline CDR1 and CDR2: SGHTA and FQGTGA. The CDR3 DNA follows: TGTGCCAGCAGCTTAATTGGTACAGCCCATGATGAGCAGTTCTTC. Its protein product is CASSLIGTAHDEQFF.

V and J are TRBV14 and TRBJ1-1; tentative D call: TRBD1 (6 bases). This CDR3 region has 15 residues. Germline-derived CDR1 and CDR2 are SGHDN and FVKESK. V was cut by 1 base and J by 8 bases, with 17 bases left in between. CDR3 bases: TGTGCCAGCAGCCAAGGTACAGGGAGGGGCCGGGAAGCTTTCTTT. Its translation is CASSQGTGRGREAFF.

There are a few counts of this clone. The chain recombines TRBV2 with TRBJ2-7, with D hard to call. The CDR3 extends over 13 amino acids. The ends were cut back, 5 bases at V and 4 bases at J, with 12 bases in the middle. Germline values: CDR1 SNHLY, CDR2 FYNNEI. CDR3 loop: CASSRQLRYEQYF. The CDR3, as DNA: TGTGCCAGCAGTCGACAACTCAGGTACGAGCAGTACTTC.

This clone was counted a few times. V and J are TRBV6-6 and TRBJ2-1, with 9 bases identical to TRBD1. Per germline, CDR1 MNHNY and CDR2 SVGAGI (reference sequence). This CDR3 is built from 15 residues. The V and J ends lost 6 bases and 7 bases, in that order; junction bases with no gene match: 10. The CDR3 region is CASRGPTGGWNEQFF. The CDR3 DNA sequence: TGTGCCAGCAGAGGACCGACAGGGGGTTGGAATGAGCAGTTCTTC.

The chain links TRBV28 to TRBJ2-1; a possible D gene is TRBD1 (6 bases). Trimming removed 4 bases from V and 6 bases from J, with 19 bases in between. The CDR3 has 16 amino acids. Per germline, CDR1 MDHEN and CDR2 SYDVKM. As DNA, the CDR3 is TGTGCCAGCAGTTCGCCGACAGGTTCGGGCCTCAATGAGCAGTTCTTC. Amino acids: CASSSPTGSGLNEQFF.

The V gene is TRBV7-3, the J gene TRBJ1-1; TRBD1 is a possible D gene (5 bases). With 5 bases removed from V and 4 bases from J, the gap between germline ends came to 17 bases. The V gene's germline CDR1 is SGHTA and CDR2 FQGTGA. This CDR3 has 15 residues. The CDR3 nucleotides read TGTGCCAGCAGCGCCAGGCACGGGGGGTTCACTGAAGCTTTCTTT. Translation: CASSARHGGFTEAFF.

Here the CDR3 DNA reads TGTGCCAGCAGTGAAGCGAGCGGGAGCACAGATACGCAGTATTTT. Amino acid sequence: CASSEASGSTDTQYF. This chain links TRBV2 with TRBJ2-3, with TRBD2 as a possible D gene (6 bases). The germline CDR1 and CDR2 sequences are SNHLY and FYNNEI. The CDR3 is 15 amino acids. V dropped 0 bases and J dropped 0 bases, with 7 bases sitting between them.

This sequence joins TRBV5-4 and TRBJ2-5; 9 nucleotides align to TRBD2. CDR1 and CDR2 from the germline V gene are SGHNT and YYREEE (reference sequence). CDR3 length: 14 amino acids. The J segment lost 7 bases and the V segment lost 5 bases, leaving 9 bases of the junction unmatched. The CDR3 DNA reads TGTGCCAGCAGTACAAGGTCACTAGCGGGGACCCAGTACTTC. Translating it yields CASSTRSLAGTQYF.

The J gene is TRBJ2-7, the V gene TRBV10-3; 7 bases agree with TRBD1. Germline-derived CDR1 and CDR2 are ENHRY and SYGVKD. With 0 bases clipped from V and 4 bases from J, the junction kept 6 bases outside the gene matches. The CDR3 length is 15 residues. The CDR3 region has the DNA TGTGCCATCAGTGAGTCAGGACAGGACCAATACGAGCAGTACTTC. This encodes CAISESGQDQYEQYF.

The chain has TRBV28 and TRBJ1-5; D remains ambiguous. The germline V and J ends were trimmed by 4 bases and 15 bases, with 10 bases remaining between them. CDR1 is MDHEN and CDR2 is SYDVKM in the germline V gene. The CDR3 sequence is 10 residues long. CDR3 amino acids: CASSSLTRHF. CDR3 sequence (DNA): TGTGCCAGCAGTTCGCTGACACGGCATTTT.

This clone occurred a few times. The CDR3 nucleotides read TGTGCCAGCAGTTTTGGCTCGGGAAATGAGCAGTTCTTC. Amino acids: CASSFGSGNEQFF. The rearrangement links TRBV28 to TRBJ2-1; possible D gene TRBD2, 5 bases. The length of the CDR3 is 13 residues. Germline CDR1 reads MDHEN; CDR2 reads SYDVKM. Trimming stripped 3 bases from V and 7 bases from J, with 10 bases between.

CDR3 nucleotide sequence: TGTGCCAGCAGCCCTCCCGGGGACAGGGTTGGAAACACCATATATTTT. Translating it yields CASSPPGDRVGNTIYF. This rearrangement joins TRBV4-2 to TRBJ1-3; 9 bases match TRBD1. In germline, CDR1 is LGHNA, CDR2 YNFKEQ. Unmatched junction bases numbered 7, after V lost 4 bases and J lost 3 bases. The length of the CDR3 is 16 residues.

The chain couples TRBV2 to TRBJ1-4; 9 bases align to TRBD1. CDR3 size: 14 residues. Germline V gene lookup returns CDR1 SNHLY and CDR2 FYNNEI. Losses at the gene ends were 8 bases for V and 10 bases for J; bases not matched to a gene: 11. The CDR3 reads CASAPRTGEGKLFF. CDR3 coding DNA: TGTGCCAGCGCGCCTCGGACAGGGGAGGGAAAACTGTTTTTT.

The chain has TRBV4-1 and TRBJ2-1, with unresolved D. The V end lost 0 bases, the J end lost 5 bases, and 14 bases lay between the germline ends. This CDR3 comprises 16 residues. CDR1 and CDR2 (germline): MGHRA, YSYEKL. Here the CDR3 DNA reads TGCGCCAGCAGCCAAGAGCTCGAGAGAGTGAACAATGAGCAGTTCTTC. The encoded protein is CASSQELERVNNEQFF.

The chain couples TRBV7-8 to TRBJ2-1, with D maybe TRBD2 (5 bases). The germline V and J ends were trimmed by 5 bases and 6 bases, with 5 bases remaining between them. This CDR3 has 11 residues. Germline lookup yields CDR1 SGHVS and CDR2 FQNEAQ. CDR3 region: CASSRGNEQFF. The CDR3 DNA reads as TGTGCCAGCAGCCGGGGCAATGAGCAGTTCTTC.

The V gene is TRBV7-9, the J gene TRBJ2-5; TRBD2 agrees at 10 bases. The CDR3 runs to 15 residues. Germline V gives CDR1 SEHNR, CDR2 FQNEAQ (reference sequence). V lost 2 bases to trimming and J lost 5 bases; unmatched junction nucleotides: 5. In DNA form, the CDR3 reads TGTGCCAGCAGCTTAACTAGCGGGGAGGGGGAGACCCAGTACTTC. It translates to CASSLTSGEGETQYF.

The chain joins TRBV5-1 to TRBJ2-2, with 10 positions matching TRBD2. This CDR3 region has 18 residues. Germline loops: CDR1 SGHRS, CDR2 YFSETQ. The trim removed 1 base at V and 4 bases at J, leaving 10 bases unmatched. The DNA of the CDR3 is TGCGCCAGCAGCTTGCAGCCGGGAGTAGCGGGAGGCACCGGGGAGCTGTTTTTT. It encodes CASSLQPGVAGGTGELFF. Complete variable domain (other parts from reference TRBV5-1 and TRBJ2-2): KAGVTQTPRYLIKTRGQQVTLSCSPISGHRSVSWYQQTPGQGLQFLFEYFSETQRNKGNFPGRFSGRQFSNSRSEMNVSTLELGDSALYLCASSLQPGVAGGTGELFFGEGSRLTVL.

This chain connects TRBV2 to TRBJ1-1, with D possibly matching TRBD1 (6 bases). V was cut by 4 bases and J by 8 bases, with 8 bases left in between. This CDR3 region has 11 residues. CDR1 is SNHLY, CDR2 FYNNEI, per germline. The CDR3 protein is CASSGQVEAFF. CDR3 sequence (DNA): TGTGCCAGCAGTGGACAGGTAGAAGCTTTCTTT.

The chain recombines TRBV6-8 with TRBJ2-2; D call uncertain. Trimming removed 6 bases at V and 7 bases at J, with 12 bases between. CDR3 size: 13 residues. Germline V CDR1 and CDR2: MNHGY, SAAAGT. CDR3 region: CASSLLGIGELFF. In nucleotides, the CDR3 is TGTGCCAGCAGCCTTCTAGGAATCGGGGAGCTGTTTTTT.

This chain connects TRBV12-5 to TRBJ1-1; D is undetermined. The CDR3 is 17 amino acids. Deletions cut 1 base from V and 4 bases from J, with 19 bases between. Germline-derived CDR1 and CDR2 are LGHNT and FRNRAP. The DNA for the CDR3 is TGTGCTAGTGGTTTGGCCACCATAGGCGGGTTTGGCACTGAAGCTTTCTTT. This sequence encodes CASGLATIGGFGTEAFF.

The chain joins TRBV4-2 to TRBJ2-7; possible D gene TRBD2, 6 bases. The V gene lost 8 bases and the J gene lost 2 bases, with 13 bases spanning the gap. Germline loops: CDR1 LGHNA, CDR2 YNFKEQ. CDR3 size: 13 residues. The CDR3 DNA reads TGTGCCAGCTCTCTTTGGAGGGCCTACGAGCAGTACTTC. Protein: CASSLWRAYEQYF.